This T cell receptor beta chain derives from a study of control samples from healthy donors and cancer patients. This clone occurred a few times. Assay: immunoSEQ multiplex PCR; the TCRdb copy retains only in-frame clones and omits some. The profile shows 150,000 or so clones, 88% of them singletons. The V and J ends lost 4 bases and 2 bases respectively, with 15 bases between them. The CDR3 totals 16 residues. In germline, CDR1 is SGHDN, CDR2 FVKESK. Sequencing was performed on blood. The chain recombines TRBV14 with TRBJ2-1; D not certain. This receptor was obtained from a woman in her twenties or thirties in good health. The CDR3 nucleotides are TGTGCCAGCAGCCGAACAACAGCCAGTACCTACAATGAGCAGTTCTTC. Its protein product is CASSRTTASTYNEQFF.